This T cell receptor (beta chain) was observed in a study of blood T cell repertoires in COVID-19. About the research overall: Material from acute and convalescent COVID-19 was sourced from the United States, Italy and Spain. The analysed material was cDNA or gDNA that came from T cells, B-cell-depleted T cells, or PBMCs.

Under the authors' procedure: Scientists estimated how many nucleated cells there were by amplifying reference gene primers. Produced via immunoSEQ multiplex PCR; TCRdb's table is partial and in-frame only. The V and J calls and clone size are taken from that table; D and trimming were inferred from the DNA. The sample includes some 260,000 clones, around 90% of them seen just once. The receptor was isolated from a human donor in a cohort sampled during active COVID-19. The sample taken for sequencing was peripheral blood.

The CDR3 DNA follows: TGTGCCAGCAGTTTTGACAGGGGTGGTTGGGAAAAACTGTTTTTT. Translating gives CASSFDRGGWEKLFF. The genes are TRBV2 and TRBJ1-4; 8 nucleotides align to TRBD1. Germline-derived CDR1 and CDR2 are SNHLY and FYNNEI. The CDR3 has 15 residues. Germline trimming cut 5 bases from V and 8 bases from J; bases unmatched to any gene: 10.